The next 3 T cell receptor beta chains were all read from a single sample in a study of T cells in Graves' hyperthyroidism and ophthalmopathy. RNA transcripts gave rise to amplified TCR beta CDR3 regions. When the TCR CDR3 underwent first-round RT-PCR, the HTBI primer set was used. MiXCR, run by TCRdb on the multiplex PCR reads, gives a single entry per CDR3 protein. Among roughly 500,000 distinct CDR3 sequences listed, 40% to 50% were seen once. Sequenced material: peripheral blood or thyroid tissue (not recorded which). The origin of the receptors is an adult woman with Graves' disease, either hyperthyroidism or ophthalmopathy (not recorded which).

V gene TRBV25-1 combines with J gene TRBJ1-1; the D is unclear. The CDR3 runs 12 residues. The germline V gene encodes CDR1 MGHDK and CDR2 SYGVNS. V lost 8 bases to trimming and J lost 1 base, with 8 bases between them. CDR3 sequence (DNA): TGTGCCAGCGCTCAGGAGAACACTGAAGCTTTCTTT. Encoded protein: CASAQENTEAFF.

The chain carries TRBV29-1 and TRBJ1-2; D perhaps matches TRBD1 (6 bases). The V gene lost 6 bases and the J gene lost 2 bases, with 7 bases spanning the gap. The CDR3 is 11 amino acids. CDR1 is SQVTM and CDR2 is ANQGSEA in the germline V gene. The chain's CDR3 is CSVGGNYGYTF. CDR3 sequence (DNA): TGCAGCGTAGGGGGAAACTATGGCTACACCTTC.

CDR3 sequence: CSVRQGSSQRETQYF. The CDR3 DNA reads as TGCAGCGTAAGGCAGGGGAGCAGCCAAAGAGAGACCCAGTACTTC. The gene calls are TRBV29-1 and TRBJ2-5, with D perhaps matching TRBD1 (6 bases). The germline gives CDR1 SQVTM, CDR2 ANQGSEA. The CDR3 has 15 residues. The V gene lost 6 bases and the J gene lost 4 bases, with 21 bases spanning the gap.